This is a list of T cell receptor beta chains from one sample in a study of blood T cell repertoires in COVID-19. Sequencing used immunoSEQ multiplex PCR; TCRdb keeps in-frame clones, though not all of them. Among under 250,000 clones listed, roughly 86% were seen once. Sequences were obtained from peripheral blood. Receptors were obtained from a woman in her fifties or sixties with active or convalescent COVID-19. Both conserved end residues are part of each CDR3. D genes are given only for firm matches.

v_call: TRBV5-1; j_call: TRBJ2-6; d_call: TRBD1; cdr3_aa: CASSSGTGNSGANVLTF
v_call: TRBV28; j_call: TRBJ1-2; d_call: NA; cdr3_aa: CASSNTGVYGYTF
v_call: TRBV25-1; j_call: TRBJ2-7; d_call: NA; cdr3_aa: CASSQTSGLAYEQYF
v_call: TRBV6-5; j_call: TRBJ2-3; d_call: NA; cdr3_aa: CASSGADTQYF
v_call: TRBV7-9; j_call: TRBJ1-5; d_call: NA; cdr3_aa: CASSPGGDQPQHF
v_call: TRBV5-1; j_call: TRBJ1-3; d_call: NA; cdr3_aa: CASSLFGGLSGNTIYF
v_call: TRBV19; j_call: TRBJ2-1; d_call: NA; cdr3_aa: CASSIVGGSSYNEQFF
v_call: TRBV4-1; j_call: TRBJ1-1; d_call: TRBD1; cdr3_aa: CASSQVGTGRGTEAFF
v_call: TRBV2; j_call: TRBJ2-1; d_call: TRBD2; cdr3_aa: CASKGQGGRTVNYNEQFF
v_call: TRBV24-1; j_call: TRBJ1-2; d_call: NA; cdr3_aa: CATSDYGGGYTF
v_call: TRBV7-9; j_call: TRBJ2-1; d_call: TRBD2; cdr3_aa: CASSPGGSLREQFF
v_call: TRBV7-9; j_call: TRBJ1-6; d_call: TRBD1; cdr3_aa: CASSLRGQGNSPLHF
v_call: TRBV6-2/TRBV6-3; j_call: TRBJ2-6; d_call: TRBD1; cdr3_aa: CASSIQGSGANVLTF
v_call: TRBV5-5; j_call: TRBJ1-2; d_call: NA; cdr3_aa: CASSGTSYGYTF
v_call: TRBV6-5; j_call: TRBJ1-1; d_call: NA; cdr3_aa: CASSPQTPNTEAFF
v_call: TRBV5-4; j_call: TRBJ2-1; d_call: NA; cdr3_aa: CASRSTSFAWLF
v_call: TRBV5-1; j_call: TRBJ2-6; d_call: NA; cdr3_aa: CASSLSGGANVLTF
v_call: TRBV6-4; j_call: TRBJ1-2; d_call: NA; cdr3_aa: CASSDTGKNGYTF
v_call: TRBV10-3; j_call: TRBJ1-2; d_call: NA; cdr3_aa: CAISSGYQANYGYTF
v_call: TRBV4-1; j_call: TRBJ1-4; d_call: TRBD1; cdr3_aa: CASSQGTGDEKLFF
v_call: TRBV19; j_call: TRBJ2-7; d_call: NA; cdr3_aa: CASSWRNEQYF
v_call: TRBV3-1/TRBV3-2; j_call: TRBJ2-4; d_call: NA; cdr3_aa: CASSTGAKNIQYF
v_call: TRBV9; j_call: TRBJ2-2; d_call: NA; cdr3_aa: CASSEHLPSRTGELFF
v_call: TRBV27; j_call: TRBJ1-2; d_call: TRBD1; cdr3_aa: CASSSNPGQGRLNYGYTF
v_call: TRBV28; j_call: TRBJ1-2; d_call: NA; cdr3_aa: CASSQRGYGYTF
v_call: TRBV19; j_call: TRBJ2-5; d_call: TRBD1; cdr3_aa: CASSRTGQGFQTQYF
v_call: TRBV19; j_call: TRBJ1-1; d_call: TRBD1; cdr3_aa: CASSSNRGGNTEAFF
v_call: TRBV5-1; j_call: TRBJ2-1; d_call: TRBD2; cdr3_aa: CASSSLPGLDYNEQFF
v_call: TRBV5-4; j_call: TRBJ2-3; d_call: TRBD1; cdr3_aa: CASSSRQGGDTQYF
v_call: TRBV3-1/TRBV3-2; j_call: TRBJ1-5; d_call: NA; cdr3_aa: CASSHKTGQPQPQHF
v_call: TRBV5-1; j_call: TRBJ1-3; d_call: TRBD1; cdr3_aa: CASSSLSTGAAGNTIYF
v_call: TRBV6-6; j_call: TRBJ1-5; d_call: TRBD1; cdr3_aa: CASRSDRAQPQHF
v_call: TRBV5-5; j_call: TRBJ2-3; d_call: NA; cdr3_aa: CASSWGGTDTQYF
v_call: TRBV7-9; j_call: TRBJ1-1; d_call: NA; cdr3_aa: CASSLERGGNTEAFF
v_call: TRBV7-2; j_call: TRBJ1-2; d_call: TRBD1; cdr3_aa: CASSWTGTYGYTF
v_call: TRBV6-5; j_call: TRBJ2-2; d_call: NA; cdr3_aa: CASKEWLPGELFF
v_call: TRBV11-2; j_call: TRBJ2-2; d_call: NA; cdr3_aa: CASSRTQGTGELFF
v_call: TRBV9; j_call: TRBJ1-2; d_call: TRBD1; cdr3_aa: CASSVFTGTGRIDGYTF
v_call: TRBV7-2; j_call: TRBJ2-1; d_call: NA; cdr3_aa: CASSLDYPSLGDEQFF
v_call: TRBV24-1; j_call: TRBJ1-5; d_call: NA; cdr3_aa: CATSDTTFGQPQHF
v_call: TRBV18; j_call: TRBJ2-7; d_call: NA; cdr3_aa: CASSPSGRDSYEQYF
v_call: TRBV28; j_call: TRBJ2-7; d_call: NA; cdr3_aa: CASRRTGTPYSYEQYF
v_call: TRBV2; j_call: TRBJ1-1; d_call: NA; cdr3_aa: CASSVALQAEAFF
v_call: TRBV21-1; j_call: TRBJ2-3; d_call: NA; cdr3_aa: CASSKSSTDTQYF
v_call: TRBV19; j_call: TRBJ2-1; d_call: TRBD2; cdr3_aa: CASSINGLEGGSDEQFF
v_call: TRBV18; j_call: TRBJ1-3; d_call: NA; cdr3_aa: CASSPVGRAGNTIYF
v_call: TRBV19; j_call: TRBJ1-4; d_call: TRBD1; cdr3_aa: CASRDRGREKLFF
v_call: TRBV29-1; j_call: TRBJ1-2; d_call: NA; cdr3_aa: CSAVLGEGYTF